The entry that follows covers one T cell receptor beta chain sequence. This CDR3 is also generated by other DNA sequences in the sample. The protocol was immunoSEQ multiplex PCR, while the TCRdb copy is restricted to in-frame clones and leaves out a portion. The sample records under 550,000 clones, around 96% being singletons. The data are from a study of shared clonotypes between healthy human individuals. The wider study: Each donor had three CD4 naive, three CD4 memory, two CD8 naive and one CD8 memory plate.

This CDR3 region has 15 residues. Germline V gene data show CDR1 as MNHNY and CDR2 as SVGAGI (reference sequence). J gave up 1 base and V 0 bases, and 0 bases lay outside the gene matches. Material for sequencing was naive CD4+ T cells sorted from blood. Subset defined: CD45RA+ positively selected. The rearrangement links TRBV6-6 to TRBJ2-7, with 10 bases fitting TRBD2. This sequence originates from a woman in her thirties in good health. This chain's CDR3 is CASSYSTSGSYEQYF. The CDR3 nucleotides are TGTGCCAGCAGTTACTCGACTAGCGGGTCCTACGAGCAGTACTTC.